This TCR beta chain was profiled in a study of T cell repertoires in cytomegalovirus infection. Background on the study: Public TCR beta signature analysis indicated the presence of both CMV infection and matching HLA type. Study results and limitations: CMV-specific TCR beta clonotypes restricted by HLA-C dominated the ex vivo response.

TCRdb reanalysed the reads using MiXCR and keeps one entry per CDR3 protein. The sample records 90,000 to 120,000 distinct CDR3 sequences, about 25% being singletons. Many counts were recorded for this clonotype. Its matching antigen is unknown. The germline V and J ends were trimmed by 3 bases and 10 bases, with 9 bases remaining between them. In germline, CDR1 is KGHDR, CDR2 SFDVKD. The CDR3 length is 12 residues. The TCR originated in a human donor in good health (CMV status not recorded). Some clones in this sample may be carry-over from other donors' samples. V is TRBV24-1 and J is TRBJ2-1; weak D call: TRBD1 (6 bases). The sequencing input was CD8+ T cells from PBMCs. CDR3 sequence reads: CATSDTGKEQFF. CDR3 bases: TGTGCCACCAGTGATACAGGGAAAGAGCAGTTCTTC.